This TCR beta chain comes out of a study of shared clonotypes between healthy human individuals. This CDR3 region has 15 residues. J was trimmed by 5 bases and V by 5 bases; bases with no gene match: 9. Germline lookup yields CDR1 SGHAT and CDR2 FQNNGV. Per the original data handling: Junction-only sequences without quality scores came from ImmunoSEQ, so filtering differed. Profiled with immunoSEQ multiplex PCR; TCRdb holds only in-frame clones, not every one. The V and J calls and clone size were taken over from that table, and D and trimming were inferred from the DNA. The sample lists some 2.1 million clones, approximately 95% occurring once. On this clone: No antigen is known for it.

Study results and limitations: Among a handful of donors, approximately 5.4% of naive CD4 clonotypes were found in common. The expectation was that sequencing depth would affect clonotype sharing among donors.

The origin of this receptor is a man younger than 30 in good health. The sequenced sample was naive CD4+ T cells sorted from blood. Subset given: CD45RA+ positively selected. The rearrangement joins TRBV11-2 to TRBJ2-7; 10 bases are shared with TRBD1. The CDR3 here is CASSQRRDRGNEQYF. DNA for the CDR3: TGTGCCAGCAGCCAGCGGCGGGACAGGGGAAACGAGCAGTACTTC.